This TCR beta chain was recovered during a study of blood T cell repertoires in COVID-19. Produced via immunoSEQ multiplex PCR; TCRdb's table is partial and in-frame only. The data contain 150,000 to 180,000 clones, around 85% of them singletons. The CDR3 loop spans 16 amino acids. Germline V lookup: CDR1 SGDLS, CDR2 YYNGEE. The V and J ends lost 0 bases and 0 bases, in that order; junction bases with no gene match: 6. Enrolment of Seattle patients took place during active infection, and they were followed longitudinally. This clonotype was obtained from a man in his 60s with COVID-19, enrolled during active disease. The specimen sequenced was peripheral blood. The J gene is TRBJ2-7, the V gene TRBV9; 7 nucleotides line up with TRBD2. The CDR3 loop reads CASSVGASGSSYEQYF. The CDR3 coding sequence is TGTGCCAGCAGCGTAGGGGCTAGCGGAAGCTCCTACGAGCAGTACTTC.